This T cell receptor beta chain came from a study of cytomegalovirus exposure and HLA in healthy donors. Notes on the study in general: Reported performance of the classifier showed diagnosis of cytomegalovirus status with high specificity and sensitivity.

The PCR made use of 60 Vbeta and 13 Jbeta primers. The method was immunoSEQ multiplex PCR; TCRdb's version includes in-frame clones alone and lacks a portion of them. The table records 150,000 to 200,000 clones, around 75% of them present only once. Germline CDR1 reads GTSNPN; CDR2 reads SVGIG (reference sequence). Trimming took 3 bases from V and 0 from J; bases not matched to a gene: 4. This CDR3 spans 14 amino acids. This clone is categorized as large (0.1 to 1%). Its antigen is unknown. The sample has other DNA sequences that encode this CDR3 too. The TCR comes from a man younger than 35 in good health and CMV-seropositive. Sequencing used PBMCs. The J gene is TRBJ1-1, the V gene TRBV30, with TRBD1 matching 7 bases. CDR3: CAWSPRGLNTEAFF. In nucleotides, the CDR3 is TGTGCCTGGAGCCCCAGGGGGTTGAACACTGAAGCTTTCTTT.